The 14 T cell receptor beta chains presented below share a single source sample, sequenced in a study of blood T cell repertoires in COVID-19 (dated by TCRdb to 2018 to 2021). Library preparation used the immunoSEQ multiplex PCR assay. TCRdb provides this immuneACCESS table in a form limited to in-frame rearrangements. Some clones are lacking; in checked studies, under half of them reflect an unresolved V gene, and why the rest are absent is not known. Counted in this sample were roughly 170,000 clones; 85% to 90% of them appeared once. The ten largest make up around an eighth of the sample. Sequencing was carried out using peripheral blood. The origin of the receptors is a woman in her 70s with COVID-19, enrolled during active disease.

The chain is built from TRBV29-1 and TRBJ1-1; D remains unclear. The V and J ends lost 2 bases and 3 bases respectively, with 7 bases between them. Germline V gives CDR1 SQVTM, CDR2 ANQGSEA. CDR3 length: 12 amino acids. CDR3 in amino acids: CSVEISDTEAFF. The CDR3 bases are TGCAGCGTTGAAATCAGTGACACTGAAGCTTTCTTT.

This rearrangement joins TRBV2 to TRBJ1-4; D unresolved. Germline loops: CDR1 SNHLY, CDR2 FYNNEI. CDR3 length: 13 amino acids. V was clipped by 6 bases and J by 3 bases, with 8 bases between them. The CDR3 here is CASRQSSNEKLFF. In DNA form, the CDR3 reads TGTGCCAGCAGGCAGTCCTCTAATGAAAAACTGTTTTTT. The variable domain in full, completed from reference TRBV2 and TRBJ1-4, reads EPEVTQTPSHQVTQMGQEVILRCVPISNHLYFYWYRQILGQKVEFLVSFYNNEISEKSEIFDDQFSVERPDGSNFTLKIRSTKLEDSAMYFCASRQSSNEKLFFGSGTQLSVL.

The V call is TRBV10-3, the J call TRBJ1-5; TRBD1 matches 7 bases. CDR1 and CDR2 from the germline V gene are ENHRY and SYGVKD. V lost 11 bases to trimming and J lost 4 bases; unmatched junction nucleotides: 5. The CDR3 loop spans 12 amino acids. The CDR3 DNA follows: TGTGCCGCAGGGACAGCTAATCAGCCCCAGCATTTT. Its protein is CAAGTANQPQHF.

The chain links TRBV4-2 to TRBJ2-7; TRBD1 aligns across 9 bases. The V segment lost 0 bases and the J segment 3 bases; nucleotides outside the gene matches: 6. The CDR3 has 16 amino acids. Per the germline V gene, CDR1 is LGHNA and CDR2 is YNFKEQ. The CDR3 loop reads CASSQDWRQGVYEQYF. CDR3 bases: TGTGCCAGCAGCCAAGATTGGCGACAGGGGGTCTACGAGCAGTACTTC.

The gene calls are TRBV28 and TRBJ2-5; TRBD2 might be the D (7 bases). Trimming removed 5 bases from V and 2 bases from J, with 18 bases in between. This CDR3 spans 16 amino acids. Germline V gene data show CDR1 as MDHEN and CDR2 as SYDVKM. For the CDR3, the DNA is TGTGCCAGCAGTCCCCTCTGGGGAGGGGGGCAAGAGACCCAGTACTTC. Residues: CASSPLWGGGQETQYF.

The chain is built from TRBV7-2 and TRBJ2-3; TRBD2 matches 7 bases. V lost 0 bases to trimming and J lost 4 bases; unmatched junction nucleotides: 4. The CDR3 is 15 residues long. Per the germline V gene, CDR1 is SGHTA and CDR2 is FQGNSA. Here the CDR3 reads CASSLAGLVADTQYF. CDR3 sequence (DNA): TGTGCCAGCAGCTTAGCCGGACTAGTGGCAGATACGCAGTATTTT.

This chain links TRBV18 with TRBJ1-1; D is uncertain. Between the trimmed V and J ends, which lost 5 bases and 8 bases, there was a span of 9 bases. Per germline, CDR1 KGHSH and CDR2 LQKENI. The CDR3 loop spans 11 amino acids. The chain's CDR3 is CASSWEEEAFF. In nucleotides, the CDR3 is TGTGCCAGCTCATGGGAGGAAGAAGCTTTCTTT.

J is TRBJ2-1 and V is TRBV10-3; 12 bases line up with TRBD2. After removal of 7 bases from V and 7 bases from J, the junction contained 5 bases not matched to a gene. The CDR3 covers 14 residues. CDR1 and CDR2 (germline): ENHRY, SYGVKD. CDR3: CAIKWTSGENEQFF. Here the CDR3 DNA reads TGTGCCATCAAATGGACTAGCGGGGAAAATGAGCAGTTCTTC.

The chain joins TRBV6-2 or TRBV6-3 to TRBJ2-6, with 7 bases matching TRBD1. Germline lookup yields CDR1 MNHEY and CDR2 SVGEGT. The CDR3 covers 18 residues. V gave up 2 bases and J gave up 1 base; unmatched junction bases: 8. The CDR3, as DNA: TGTGCCAGCAGTTACACGACAGGGAAAGGTTCTGGGGCCAACGTCCTGACTTTC. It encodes CASSYTTGKGSGANVLTF.

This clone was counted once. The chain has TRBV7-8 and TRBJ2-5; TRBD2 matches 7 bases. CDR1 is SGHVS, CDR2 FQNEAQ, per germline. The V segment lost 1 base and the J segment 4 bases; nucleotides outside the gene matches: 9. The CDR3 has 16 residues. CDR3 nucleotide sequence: TGTGCCAGCAGCTTAGAGAGTCCGCGGGAGAGAGAGACCCAGTACTTC. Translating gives CASSLESPRERETQYF.

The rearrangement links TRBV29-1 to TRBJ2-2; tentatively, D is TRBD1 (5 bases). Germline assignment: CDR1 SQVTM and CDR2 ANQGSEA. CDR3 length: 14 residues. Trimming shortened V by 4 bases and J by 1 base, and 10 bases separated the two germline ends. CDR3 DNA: TGCAGCGTTGCAAAACAGGAGAACACCGGGGAGCTGTTTTTT. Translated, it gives CSVAKQENTGELFF.

CDR3 sequence (DNA): TGTGCCATCAGTGGAGGAGGGACTAGCTCCTACGAGCAGTACTTC. Residues: CAISGGGTSSYEQYF. The rearrangement links TRBV10-3 to TRBJ2-7; 8 nucleotides line up with TRBD2. The CDR3 extends over 15 amino acids. V lost 4 bases to trimming and J lost 0 bases; unmatched junction nucleotides: 5. Looked up from germline, CDR1 is ENHRY and CDR2 is SYGVKD.

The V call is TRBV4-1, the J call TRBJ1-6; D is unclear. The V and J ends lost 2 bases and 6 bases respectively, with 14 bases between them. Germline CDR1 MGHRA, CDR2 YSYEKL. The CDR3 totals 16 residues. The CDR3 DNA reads TGCGCCAGCAGCCAAAAAACCCGGGAGAGTAATTCACCCCTCCACTTT. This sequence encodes CASSQKTRESNSPLHF.

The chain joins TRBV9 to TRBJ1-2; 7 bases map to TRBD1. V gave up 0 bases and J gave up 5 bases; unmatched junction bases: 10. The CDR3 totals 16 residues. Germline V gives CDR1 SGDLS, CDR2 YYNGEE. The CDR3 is CASSVAATGYRYGYTF. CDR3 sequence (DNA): TGTGCCAGCAGCGTAGCAGCGACAGGGTATCGGTATGGCTACACCTTC.